This T cell receptor (beta chain) emerged from a study of shared clonotypes between healthy human individuals. Study details: A couple of women and a few men aged 18 to 49 made up the donors.

Sequencing was performed with immunoSEQ multiplex PCR; in TCRdb, only in-frame clones are kept and a portion is missing. The sample yields approximately 2,000,000 clones, 85% to 95% seen once. Regarding this clone: Its antigen is unidentified. This CDR3 is also generated by other DNA sequences in the sample.

Germline V lookup: CDR1 SGDLS, CDR2 YYNGEE. With 2 bases removed from V and 2 bases from J, the gap between germline ends came to 1 base. This CDR3 region has 12 residues. General study points: On the whole, naive subsets had larger estimated richness than memory subsets had.

The source is a man aged 18 to 29 in good health. Some clones in this sample may be carry-over from other donors' samples. Sequenced input: naive CD4+ T cells from PBMCs. Sample subset: CD45RA+ positively selected. The V gene is TRBV9, the J gene TRBJ2-2; D is undetermined. The CDR3 bases are TGTGCCAGCAGCGTCAACACCGGGGAGCTGTTTTTT. This gives the protein CASSVNTGELFF.